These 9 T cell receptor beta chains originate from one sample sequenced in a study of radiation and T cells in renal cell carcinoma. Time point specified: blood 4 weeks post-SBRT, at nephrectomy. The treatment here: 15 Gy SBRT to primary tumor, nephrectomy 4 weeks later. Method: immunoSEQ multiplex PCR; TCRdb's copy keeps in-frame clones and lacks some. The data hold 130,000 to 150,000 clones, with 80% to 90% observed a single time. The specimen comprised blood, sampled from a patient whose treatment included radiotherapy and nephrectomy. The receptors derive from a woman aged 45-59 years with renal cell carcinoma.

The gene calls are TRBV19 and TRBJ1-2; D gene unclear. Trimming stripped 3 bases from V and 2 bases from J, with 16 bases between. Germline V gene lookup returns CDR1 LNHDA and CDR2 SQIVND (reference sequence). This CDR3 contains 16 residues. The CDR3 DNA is TGTGCCAGTAGTATTGGCCCTCTGCGGAGCAACTATGGCTACACCTTC. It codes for CASSIGPLRSNYGYTF.

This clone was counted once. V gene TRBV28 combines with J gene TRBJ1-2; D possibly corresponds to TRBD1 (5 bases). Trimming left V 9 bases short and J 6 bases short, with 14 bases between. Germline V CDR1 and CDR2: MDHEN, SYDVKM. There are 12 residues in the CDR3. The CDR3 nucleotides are TGTGCCAGTTACTTAACAGGCAATGGCTACACCTTC. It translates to CASYLTGNGYTF.

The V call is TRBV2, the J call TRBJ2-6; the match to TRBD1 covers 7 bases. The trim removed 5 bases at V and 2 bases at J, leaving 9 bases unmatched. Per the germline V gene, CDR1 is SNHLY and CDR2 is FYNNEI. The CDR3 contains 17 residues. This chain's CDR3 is CASSTLAGGTGANVLTF. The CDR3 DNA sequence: TGTGCCAGCAGTACCTTGGCAGGGGGTACTGGGGCCAACGTCCTGACTTTC.

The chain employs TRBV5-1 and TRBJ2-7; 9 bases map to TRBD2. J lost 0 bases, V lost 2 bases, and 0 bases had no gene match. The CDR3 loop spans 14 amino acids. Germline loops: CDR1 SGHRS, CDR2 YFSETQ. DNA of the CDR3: TGCGCCAGCAGCTTTAGCGGGAGCTCCTACGAGCAGTACTTC. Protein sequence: CASSFSGSSYEQYF.

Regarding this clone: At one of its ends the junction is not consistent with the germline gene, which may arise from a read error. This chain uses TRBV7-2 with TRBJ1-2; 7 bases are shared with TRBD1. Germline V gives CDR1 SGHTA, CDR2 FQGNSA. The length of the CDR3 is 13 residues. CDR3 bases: TGTGCCAGCAGATTAGCAGGGGGTGATGGCTACACCTTC. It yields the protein CASRLAGGDGYTF.

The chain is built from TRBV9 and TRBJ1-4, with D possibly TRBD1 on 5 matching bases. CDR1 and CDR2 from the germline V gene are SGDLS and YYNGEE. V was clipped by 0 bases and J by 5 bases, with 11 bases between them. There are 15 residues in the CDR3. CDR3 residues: CASSVGGGINEKLFF. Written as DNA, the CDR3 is TGTGCCAGCAGCGTAGGGGGCGGTATAAATGAAAAACTGTTTTTT. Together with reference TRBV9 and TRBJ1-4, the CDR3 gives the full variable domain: DSGVTQTPKHLITATGQRVTLRCSPRSGDLSVYWYQQSLDQGLQFLIQYYNGEERAKGNILERFSAQQFPDLHSELNLSSLELGDSALYFCASSVGGGINEKLFFGSGTQLSVL.

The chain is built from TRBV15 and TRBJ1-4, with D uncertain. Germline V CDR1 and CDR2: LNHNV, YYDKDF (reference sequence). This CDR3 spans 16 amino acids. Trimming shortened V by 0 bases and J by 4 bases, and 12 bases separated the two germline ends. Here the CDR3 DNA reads TGTGCCACCAGCAGAGATTCTTCAGCGGATAATGAAAAACTGTTTTTT. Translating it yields CATSRDSSADNEKLFF.

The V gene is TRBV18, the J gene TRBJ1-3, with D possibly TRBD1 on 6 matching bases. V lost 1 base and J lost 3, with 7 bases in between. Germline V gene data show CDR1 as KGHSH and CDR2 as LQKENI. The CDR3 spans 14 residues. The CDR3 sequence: CASSPQGDGNTIYF. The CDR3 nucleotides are TGTGCCAGCTCACCACAGGGGGATGGAAACACCATATATTTT.

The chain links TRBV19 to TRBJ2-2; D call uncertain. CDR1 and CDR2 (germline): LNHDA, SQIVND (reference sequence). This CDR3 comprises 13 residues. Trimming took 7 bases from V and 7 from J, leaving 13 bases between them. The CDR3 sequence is CASNVFTNGELFF. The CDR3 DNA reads TGTGCCAGTAACGTTTTTACCAACGGGGAGCTGTTTTTT.